The 24 T cell receptor beta chains below come from one sample, sequenced in a study of OX40 agonist ivuxolimab in advanced cancers. Profiling relied on immunoSEQ multiplex PCR, and the TCRdb table lists in-frame clones only, not all of them. The table shows around 11,000 clones, with roughly 82% occurring only once. Sequencing was performed on CD4+ or CD8+ T cells sorted from blood, taken in a trial of the OX40 agonist ivuxolimab. Source of these receptors: an adult with an advanced solid tumor such as melanoma, head and neck, liver or kidney cancer.

V usage is TRBV2 and J usage is TRBJ2-3, with 7 bases identical to TRBD2. This CDR3 has 15 amino acids. Germline CDR1 and CDR2: SNHLY and FYNNEI. With V trimmed by 2 bases and J by 2 bases, 4 bases remained unmatched. The CDR3 loop reads CASSEHAGDTDTQYF. In DNA form, the CDR3 reads TGTGCCAGCAGTGAACACGCGGGAGACACAGATACGCAGTATTTT.

The chain combines TRBV7-9 with TRBJ2-7, with no clear D. The CDR3 loop spans 14 amino acids. Germline CDR1 is SEHNR and CDR2 is FQNEAQ (reference sequence). Trimming removed 0 bases from V and 2 bases from J, with 8 bases in between. For the CDR3, the DNA is TGTGCCAGCAGCTTAGCACAGAAAACCTACGAGCAGTACTTC. Its protein is CASSLAQKTYEQYF.

CDR3 in amino acids: CASSIDSSRDLSNQPQHF. The CDR3, as DNA: TGTGCCAGTAGTATAGATTCTTCCAGGGACCTTAGCAATCAGCCCCAGCATTTT. The chain is built from TRBV19 and TRBJ1-5; possible D gene TRBD1, 5 bases. CDR3 length: 18 residues. The germline V and J ends were trimmed by 0 bases and 0 bases, with 15 bases remaining between them. Germline CDR1 is LNHDA and CDR2 is SQIVND (reference sequence). Using reference TRBV19 and TRBJ1-5 for the parts outside the CDR3, the full variable domain is DGGITQSPKYLFRKEGQNVTLSCEQNLNHDAMYWYRQDPGQGLRLIYYSQIVNDFQKGDIAEGYSVSREKKESFPLTVTSAQKNPTAFYLCASSIDSSRDLSNQPQHFGDGTRLSIL.

The chain couples TRBV27 to TRBJ2-5; 14 bases agree with TRBD2. CDR1 is MNHEY and CDR2 is SMNVEV in the germline V gene (reference sequence). This CDR3 has 17 amino acids. V shed 5 bases, J shed 2 bases, and the junction held 7 bases outside the gene matches. The CDR3 region is CASSLGLAGGPQETQYF. The CDR3 DNA reads TGTGCCAGCAGTCTAGGACTAGCGGGAGGACCTCAAGAGACCCAGTACTTC.

The chain joins TRBV7-3 to TRBJ1-4, with D tentatively TRBD1 (6 bases). The CDR3 totals 16 residues. Germline values: CDR1 SGHTA, CDR2 FQGTGA. The V and J ends lost 6 bases and 4 bases respectively, with 18 bases between them. CDR3 sequence (DNA): TGTGCCAGCAGACAACCTACGGGACACCTTAATGAAAAACTGTTTTTT. Its translation: CASRQPTGHLNEKLFF. The variable domain in full, with the rest retrieved from reference TRBV7-3 and TRBJ1-4, is GAGVSQTPSNKVTEKGKYVELRCDPISGHTALYWYRQSLGQGPEFLIYFQGTGAADDSGLPNDRFFAVRPEGSVSTLKIQRTERGDSAVYLCASRQPTGHLNEKLFFGSGTQLSVL.

The chain joins TRBV28 to TRBJ2-5; tentatively, D is TRBD2 (5 bases). The J call may be in error: the DNA end matches TRBJ2-7 better. The CDR3 is made up of 14 amino acids. CDR1 and CDR2 from the germline V gene are MDHEN and SYDVKM. CDR3 loop: CASSLSGSSDEQYF. DNA of the CDR3: TGTGCCAGCAGTTTATCGGGATCTTCCGACGAGCAGTACTTC.

The chain joins TRBV28 to TRBJ2-7; D not certain. V gave up 3 bases and J gave up 4 bases, with 10 bases separating them. The germline gives CDR1 MDHEN, CDR2 SYDVKM. The CDR3 totals 13 residues. The DNA of the CDR3 is TGTGCCAGCAGTTTTGTCCCCGGGTACGAGCAGTACTTC. The encoded protein is CASSFVPGYEQYF.

The chain links TRBV6-9 to TRBJ2-6; the D is unclear. This CDR3 is built from 15 residues. The germline CDR1 and CDR2 sequences are MNHGY and SVAAGI. Trimming removed 4 bases from V and 5 bases from J, with 12 bases in between. The CDR3 loop reads CASSLRQSRANVLTF. The CDR3 DNA reads as TGTGCCAGCAGTTTACGACAAAGTCGGGCCAACGTCCTGACTTTC.

The rearrangement uses TRBV7-6 and TRBJ1-5; 9 bases map to TRBD1. The CDR3 has 14 residues. Germline trimming cut 5 bases from V and 7 bases from J; bases unmatched to any gene: 6. CDR1 SGHVS and CDR2 FNYEAQ come from the germline V gene. CDR3 sequence (DNA): TGTGCCAGCAGCCCGGACAGGGGAGTGCAGCCCCAGCATTTT. It codes for CASSPDRGVQPQHF.

V usage is TRBV28 and J usage is TRBJ2-2; tentatively, D is TRBD2 (6 bases). Trimming removed 3 bases at V and 4 bases at J, with 15 bases between. Germline CDR1 and CDR2: MDHEN and SYDVKM. The CDR3 extends over 16 amino acids. CDR3 residues: CASSFPREEVTGELFF. CDR3 bases: TGTGCCAGCAGTTTCCCCAGGGAGGAGGTCACCGGGGAGCTGTTTTTT.

The chain links TRBV6-5 to TRBJ1-1; D not certain. Per germline, CDR1 MNHEY and CDR2 SVGAGI. The CDR3 is 12 residues long. Trimming pared 0 bases from V and 7 bases from J, leaving 6 bases between. CDR3 protein: CASSYSTGEAFF. The CDR3, as DNA: TGTGCCAGCAGTTACTCGACCGGTGAAGCTTTCTTT.

The chain is built from TRBV10-2 and TRBJ2-1; the D is unclear. With 6 bases removed from V and 5 bases from J, the gap between germline ends came to 5 bases. Germline V gene sequence: CDR1 WSHSY, CDR2 SAAADI. This CDR3 spans 11 amino acids. CDR3 nucleotide sequence: TGCGCCAGCAGCCCCGACAATGAGCAGTTCTTC. It specifies CASSPDNEQFF.

The chain recombines TRBV5-1 with TRBJ1-2, with no clear D. The CDR3 extends over 14 amino acids. V was shortened by 0 bases and J by 4 bases, with 10 bases between the two germline ends. Germline CDR1 reads SGHRS; CDR2 reads YFSETQ. CDR3 amino acids: CASSLDTVSYGYTF. The CDR3 bases are TGCGCCAGCAGCTTGGATACAGTTTCCTATGGCTACACCTTC.

This clone was seen a few times. The chain links TRBV7-3 to TRBJ2-1, with a possible D match to TRBD2 (6 bases). The CDR3 is 15 amino acids. V was shortened by 5 bases and J by 7 bases, with 18 bases between the two germline ends. CDR1 and CDR2 from the germline V gene are SGHTA and FQGTGA. CDR3 bases: TGTGCCAGCAGCCCGTGGGGCGGGACCGGGAATGAGCAGTTCTTC. Translated, it gives CASSPWGGTGNEQFF.

This rearrangement joins TRBV19 to TRBJ2-5, with TRBD1 matching over 11 bases. The CDR3 covers 15 residues. Germline trimming cut 9 bases from V and 3 bases from J; bases unmatched to any gene: 9. In germline, CDR1 is LNHDA, CDR2 SQIVND (reference sequence). This chain's CDR3 is CASAPPGQGEETQYF. The CDR3 region has the DNA TGTGCCAGCGCCCCACCGGGACAGGGGGAAGAGACCCAGTACTTC.

The J gene is TRBJ2-3, the V gene TRBV11-2; the match to TRBD2 covers 7 bases. Trimming took 1 base from V and 5 from J; bases not matched to a gene: 6. The germline gives CDR1 SGHAT, CDR2 FQNNGV. There are 15 residues in the CDR3. The CDR3 is CASSLGGRFRDTQYF. CDR3 nucleotide sequence: TGTGCCAGCAGCTTAGGCGGGAGATTCAGAGATACGCAGTATTTT.

Concerning this clone: A much larger clone lies one base from this, so it may be a read error. In nucleotides, the CDR3 is TGTGCCAGCAGCTTAGGGACTAGCGGGAGGAAAGGGACCCAGTACTTC. This sequence encodes CASSLGTSGRKGTQYF. The genes are TRBV7-8 and TRBJ2-5; 14 nucleotides agree with TRBD2. The CDR3 extends over 16 amino acids. Germline CDR1 and CDR2: SGHVS and FQNEAQ. After removal of 1 base from V and 7 bases from J, the junction contained 5 bases not matched to a gene.

This clone is a singleton in its sample. The CDR3 DNA is TGTGCCAGCAGCGTAGACAGGGTAACAGATACGCAGTATTTT. This gives the protein CASSVDRVTDTQYF. This rearrangement joins TRBV9 to TRBJ2-3; D might be TRBD1 (6 bases). Germline CDR1 is SGDLS and CDR2 is YYNGEE. V was pared by 0 bases and J by 3 bases, with 8 bases between. CDR3 length equals 14 residues.

CDR3 in DNA: TGTGCCAGCAGACAAGGGACAGCCAATACAGCACCGGCCGGCTACACCTTC. Translating gives CASRQGTANTAPAGYTF. The chain uses TRBV7-9 and TRBJ1-2, with 7 bases fitting TRBD1. V lost 6 bases and J lost 8; bases outside the gene matches: 21. CDR1 is SEHNR and CDR2 is FQNEAQ in the germline V gene (reference sequence). The CDR3 extends over 17 amino acids.

The gene calls are TRBV5-4 and TRBJ2-7, with 8 bases aligning to TRBD1. There are 14 residues in the CDR3. The junction had 1 base not matched to a gene; V was cut back by 0 bases and J by 2 bases. Germline V gives CDR1 SGHNT, CDR2 YYREEE (reference sequence). The CDR3 loop is CASSLEQGAYEQYF. In DNA form, the CDR3 reads TGTGCCAGCAGCTTGGAACAGGGGGCCTACGAGCAGTACTTC.

This sequence joins TRBV20-1 and TRBJ1-2; D uncertain. Germline V lookup: CDR1 DFQATT, CDR2 SNEGSKA (reference sequence). V was clipped by 7 bases and J by 8 bases, with 14 bases between them. The CDR3 runs 11 residues. The CDR3 spells CSGHLSRGYTF. The CDR3 DNA is TGCAGTGGACACCTTTCCCGAGGCTACACCTTC.

The rearrangement uses TRBV6-1 and TRBJ1-2, with D uncertain. This CDR3 has 16 residues. V dropped 1 base and J dropped 3 bases, with 15 bases sitting between them. In germline, CDR1 is MNHNS, CDR2 SASEGT. CDR3: CASSEGVGGYYYGYTF. CDR3 nucleotides: TGTGCCAGCAGTGAAGGAGTGGGAGGTTACTACTATGGCTACACCTTC.

This clone was counted a few times. The chain has TRBV4-3 and TRBJ1-5; 7 bases align to TRBD1. The germline CDR1 and CDR2 sequences are LGHNA and YSLEER. Trimming removed 2 bases from V and 2 bases from J; junction bases left unmatched: 6. The CDR3 covers 16 residues. The CDR3 region has the DNA TGCGCCAGCAGCCAAACCCGGCAGGGGGGCAATCAGCCCCAGCATTTT. Its translation: CASSQTRQGGNQPQHF.

This chain links TRBV5-5 with TRBJ2-1, with D perhaps given as TRBD1 or TRBD2 (5 bases each). The germline V gene has CDR1 SGHKS and CDR2 YYEKEE (reference sequence). The ends were cut back, 4 bases at V and 7 bases at J, with 12 bases in the middle. The CDR3 consists of 13 residues. CDR3 sequence (DNA): TGTGCCAGCAGCCGGGACGTCTCAAATGAGCAGTTCTTC. This sequence encodes CASSRDVSNEQFF.